Listed below are T cell receptor beta chains from one sample, sequenced in a study of Tregs in tolerant kidney transplant recipients. Here immunoSEQ multiplex PCR was the method, and the copy in TCRdb shows in-frame clones only, minus some. The sample has about 240,000 clones, approximately 83% seen once; the top ten hold 0.55% to 0.65%. Material: CD4+ T cells from blood. Receptor source: a human donor in good health. The CDR3 runs from the conserved cysteine through the conserved F or W. D genes are given only for firm matches. Size tells how often a clone was seen (once, few, many) or the class of an expanded clone, and some rows leave it out.

D gene: NA; V gene: TRBV2; clone size: few; J gene: TRBJ1-4; CDR3 DNA: TGTGCCAGCAGTGATGAACAGGGATCCGCGGGGAAACTGTTTTTT; CDR3 protein: CASSDEQGSAGKLFF
D gene: NA; V gene: TRBV29-1; clone size: NA; J gene: TRBJ1-1; CDR3 DNA: TGCAGCGTGGCCCACACGACACGGAACACTGAAGCTTTCTTT; CDR3 protein: CSVAHTTRNTEAFF
D gene: NA; V gene: TRBV7-6; clone size: NA; J gene: TRBJ1-4; CDR3 DNA: TGTGCCAGCAGCACAAGGGCACTGCGTGAAAAACTGTTTTTT; CDR3 protein: CASSTRALREKLFF
D gene: TRBD1; V gene: TRBV6-5; clone size: NA; J gene: TRBJ1-2; CDR3 DNA: TGTGCCAGCAGTTTTTACTCCGGGACAGATAACTATGGCTACACCTTC; CDR3 protein: CASSFYSGTDNYGYTF
D gene: TRBD1; V gene: TRBV2; clone size: NA; J gene: TRBJ2-2; CDR3 DNA: TGTGCCAGCAGTCCGCACAGGGGCGAAGGGGAGCTGTTTTTT; CDR3 protein: CASSPHRGEGELFF
D gene: TRBD1; V gene: TRBV5-1; clone size: NA; J gene: TRBJ2-7; CDR3 DNA: TGCGCCAGCAGCTCGACAGGGGGGAACTACGAGCAGTACTTC; CDR3 protein: CASSSTGGNYEQYF
D gene: TRBD2; V gene: TRBV6-5; clone size: NA; J gene: TRBJ2-3; CDR3 DNA: TGTGCCAGCAGCGGGACTAGCGGGAGGAGGGATACGCAGTATTTT; CDR3 protein: CASSGTSGRRDTQYF
D gene: TRBD1; V gene: TRBV19; clone size: NA; J gene: TRBJ1-6; CDR3 DNA: TGTGCCAGTAGTTCCCACCCGGACAGGTGGGGTTCACCCCTCCACTTT; CDR3 protein: CASSSHPDRWGSPLHF
D gene: NA; V gene: TRBV10-1; clone size: NA; J gene: TRBJ1-1; CDR3 DNA: TGCGCCAGCAGTCGGGCGGTAGGGAACACTGAAGCTTTCTTT; CDR3 protein: CASSRAVGNTEAFF
D gene: NA; V gene: TRBV7-2; clone size: NA; J gene: TRBJ1-6; CDR3 DNA: TGTGCCAGCAGCTTGGGACGGAGGGGAAATTCACCCCTCCACTTT; CDR3 protein: CASSLGRRGNSPLHF
D gene: NA; V gene: TRBV27; clone size: NA; J gene: TRBJ2-1; CDR3 DNA: TGTGCCAGCAGTTCTCCCTCCCCCTTATCCTACAATGAGCAGTTCTTC; CDR3 protein: CASSSPSPLSYNEQFF
D gene: NA; V gene: TRBV15; clone size: NA; J gene: TRBJ2-1; CDR3 DNA: TGTGCCACCAGGCGGGGCTACAATGAGCAGTTCTTC; CDR3 protein: CATRRGYNEQFF
D gene: NA; V gene: TRBV7-3; clone size: NA; J gene: TRBJ1-1; CDR3 DNA: TGTGCCAGCAGCTTTCAGGGGAACACTGAAGCTTTCTTT; CDR3 protein: CASSFQGNTEAFF
D gene: NA; V gene: TRBV5-1; clone size: NA; J gene: TRBJ1-1; CDR3 DNA: TGCGCCAGCAGCCCGGGGGACCTAACGGGCACTGAAGCTTTCTTT; CDR3 protein: CASSPGDLTGTEAFF
D gene: NA; V gene: TRBV7-9; clone size: NA; J gene: TRBJ1-1; CDR3 DNA: TGTGCCAGCAGACGGGCCTTGAACACTGAAGCTTTCTTT; CDR3 protein: CASRRALNTEAFF
D gene: TRBD2; V gene: TRBV5-1; clone size: NA; J gene: TRBJ2-5; CDR3 DNA: TGCGCCAGCAGCCCCAGACTAGCGGGGAACCAAGAGACCCAGTACTTC; CDR3 protein: CASSPRLAGNQETQYF
D gene: NA; V gene: TRBV10-1; clone size: NA; J gene: TRBJ1-1; CDR3 DNA: TGCGCCAGCAGCCCGACAGGTATGAACACTGAAGCTTTCTTT; CDR3 protein: CASSPTGMNTEAFF
D gene: NA; V gene: TRBV18; clone size: NA; J gene: TRBJ1-5; CDR3 DNA: TGTGCCAGCTCACCCACAGGGTTTAGCAATCAGCCCCAGCATTTT; CDR3 protein: CASSPTGFSNQPQHF
D gene: NA; V gene: TRBV2; clone size: NA; J gene: TRBJ2-5; CDR3 DNA: TGTGCCAGCGGACCTTTGAGAGAGACCCAGTACTTC; CDR3 protein: CASGPLRETQYF
D gene: NA; V gene: TRBV18; clone size: few; J gene: TRBJ1-4; CDR3 DNA: TGTGCCAGCTCACCTTCCGAAGGAAAACTGTTTTTT; CDR3 protein: CASSPSEGKLFF
D gene: TRBD2; V gene: TRBV2; clone size: NA; J gene: TRBJ2-2; CDR3 DNA: TGTGCCAGCCGTTTTACTAGCGGGTCGAACACCGGGGAGCTGTTTTTT; CDR3 protein: CASRFTSGSNTGELFF
D gene: NA; V gene: TRBV18; clone size: NA; J gene: TRBJ1-5; CDR3 DNA: TGTGCCAGCTCACCCCTGGCAAGGAGCAATCAGCCCCAGCATTTT; CDR3 protein: CASSPLARSNQPQHF
D gene: TRBD1; V gene: TRBV10-3; clone size: few; J gene: TRBJ1-5; CDR3 DNA: TGTGCCATCAGTGACCCCGACAGGGGGCATCAGCCCCAGCATTTT; CDR3 protein: CAISDPDRGHQPQHF
D gene: NA; V gene: TRBV9; clone size: NA; J gene: TRBJ2-3; CDR3 DNA: TGTGCCAGCAGCGTAGCTGGGGCGGATACCAGCACAGATACGCAGTATTTT; CDR3 protein: CASSVAGADTSTDTQYF